The clone carrying this T cell receptor beta chain has a count of ten or more. Its antigen is unidentified. Researchers made TCR beta libraries by using iRepertoire HTBI primers and running Arm-PCR on CDR3 regions. In TCRdb, the multiplex PCR reads were re-called with MiXCR into one record per CDR3 protein. Among about 560,000 distinct CDR3 sequences listed, approximately 16% were seen once. Regarding time point: newly diagnosed GD, antithyroid drugs for less than 3 months. PBMC-derived RNA was used for the TCR library. The data derive from a study of regulatory T cells in long-lasting Graves disease. Study results and limitations: TCR diversity was lower in persistent Graves' patients (versus newly diagnosed ones). When disease was persistent, TRBV28, TRBJ1-2 and TRBJ2-5 were the favored segments.

The CDR3 runs 14 residues. Germline CDR1 is SGHTA and CDR2 is FQGTGA. Trimming shortened V by 3 bases and J by 1 base, and 9 bases separated the two germline ends. The same data also went into a second study, on T cells in Graves' hyperthyroidism and ophthalmopathy. As reported in that work: Most thyroid clonotypes that were expanded above 0.001 also turned up in blood.

This receptor was taken from a young man with Graves disease. The sample consisted of peripheral blood mononuclear cells (PBMCs), taken at new diagnosis, from a patient treated with antithyroid drugs. V gene TRBV7-3 combines with J gene TRBJ1-1, with a possible D match to TRBD1 (6 bases). CDR3 nucleotides: TGTGCCAGCAGCTTGGGACAACCGAACACTGAAGCTTTCTTT. It yields the protein CASSLGQPNTEAFF.